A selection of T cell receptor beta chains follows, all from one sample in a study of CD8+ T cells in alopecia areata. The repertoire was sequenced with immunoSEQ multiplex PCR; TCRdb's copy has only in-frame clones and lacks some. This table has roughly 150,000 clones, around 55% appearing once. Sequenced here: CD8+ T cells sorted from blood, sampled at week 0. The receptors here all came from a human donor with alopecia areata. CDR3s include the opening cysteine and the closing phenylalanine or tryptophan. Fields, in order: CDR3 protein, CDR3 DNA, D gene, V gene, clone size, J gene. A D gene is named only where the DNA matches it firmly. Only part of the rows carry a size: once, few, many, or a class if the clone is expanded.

CDR3: CASSRSTRDTQYF
DNA: TGTGCCAGCAGCCGCTCAACCAGGGATACGCAGTATTTT
D: NA
V: TRBV7-2
size: NA
J: TRBJ2-3

CDR3: CSVVSGFGGNEQFF
DNA: TGCAGCGTTGTAAGCGGCTTCGGAGGGAATGAGCAGTTCTTC
D: NA
V: TRBV29-1
size: NA
J: TRBJ2-1

CDR3: CASSLGQGKYQPQHF
DNA: TGTGCCAGCAGTTTAGGACAGGGGAAGTATCAGCCCCAGCATTTT
D: TRBD1
V: TRBV6-5
size: few
J: TRBJ1-5

CDR3: CASSLSGAGETQYF
DNA: TGTGCCAGCAGTTTATCCGGGGCTGGGGAGACCCAGTACTTC
D: NA
V: TRBV27
size: NA
J: TRBJ2-5

CDR3: CATHPLGQESSYNEQFF
DNA: TGTGCCACACACCCTCTAGGCCAGGAGAGCTCCTACAATGAGCAGTTCTTC
D: NA
V: TRBV27
size: NA
J: TRBJ2-1

CDR3: CASRGGLSSYNEQFF
DNA: TGTGCCAGCAGGGGCGGGTTGAGCTCCTACAATGAGCAGTTCTTC
D: NA
V: TRBV2
size: NA
J: TRBJ2-1

CDR3: CSVEGDTEAQDTQYF
DNA: TGCAGCGTTGAAGGGGACACGGAGGCACAAGATACGCAGTATTTT
D: NA
V: TRBV29-1
size: NA
J: TRBJ2-3

CDR3: CSAVGQLTYEQYF
DNA: TGCAGCGCTGTAGGACAGTTAACCTACGAGCAGTACTTC
D: NA
V: TRBV29-1
size: few
J: TRBJ2-7

CDR3: CASSSSEINQPQHF
DNA: TGTGCCAGCAGTTCTTCAGAGATTAATCAGCCCCAGCATTTT
D: NA
V: TRBV27
size: NA
J: TRBJ1-5

CDR3: CASSPGLPSTGELFF
DNA: TGCGCCAGCAGCCCGGGACTCCCAAGCACCGGGGAGCTGTTTTTT
D: NA
V: TRBV4-3
size: NA
J: TRBJ2-2

CDR3: CASGVSTDTQYF
DNA: TGTGCCAGCGGAGTTAGCACAGATACGCAGTATTTT
D: NA
V: TRBV27
size: NA
J: TRBJ2-3

CDR3: CASSQGVAYEQYF
DNA: TGCGCCAGCAGCCAAGGGGTAGCCTACGAGCAGTACTTC
D: NA
V: TRBV4-3
size: NA
J: TRBJ2-7

CDR3: CSVERPGQGDSDTQYF
DNA: TGCAGCGTTGAGAGACCGGGACAGGGAGATTCAGATACGCAGTATTTT
D: TRBD1
V: TRBV29-1
size: NA
J: TRBJ2-3

CDR3: CASSVVAANTEAFF
DNA: TGTGCCAGCAGCGTAGTTGCAGCTAACACTGAAGCTTTCTTT
D: NA
V: TRBV9
size: NA
J: TRBJ1-1

CDR3: CASSGQDQYDEQFF
DNA: TGTGCCAGCAGCGGACAGGACCAGTACGATGAGCAGTTCTTC
D: TRBD1
V: TRBV5-6
size: NA
J: TRBJ2-1

CDR3: CASSLVGSGDEQFF
DNA: TGTGCCAGCAGCTTAGTTGGTAGCGGGGATGAGCAGTTCTTC
D: TRBD2
V: TRBV7-6
size: few
J: TRBJ2-1

CDR3: CSVVAEGERGYTF
DNA: TGCAGCGTTGTGGCCGAAGGGGAGCGTGGCTACACCTTC
D: NA
V: TRBV29-1
size: NA
J: TRBJ1-2

CDR3: CASSGTGQFF
DNA: TGTGCCAGCAGCGGGACGGGGCAGTTCTTC
D: NA
V: TRBV9
size: few
J: TRBJ2-1

CDR3: CSVMNTEAFF
DNA: TGCAGCGTTATGAACACTGAAGCTTTCTTT
D: NA
V: TRBV29-1
size: few
J: TRBJ1-1

CDR3: CASSPGSGQPQHF
DNA: TGTGCCAGCTCACCAGGAAGTGGTCAGCCCCAGCATTTT
D: NA
V: TRBV18
size: few
J: TRBJ1-5

CDR3: CASSVEGGDYGYTF
DNA: TGTGCCAGCAGCGTAGAAGGGGGTGACTATGGCTACACCTTC
D: NA
V: TRBV9
size: NA
J: TRBJ1-2

CDR3: CSVRDNEAFF
DNA: TGCAGCGTCAGGGACAATGAAGCTTTCTTT
D: NA
V: TRBV29-1
size: NA
J: TRBJ1-1

CDR3: CSVEIGGGYYNEQFF
DNA: TGCAGCGTTGAGATTGGAGGGGGTTACTACAATGAGCAGTTCTTC
D: NA
V: TRBV29-1
size: few
J: TRBJ2-1

CDR3: CASSSDREVWDGYTF
DNA: TGCGCCAGCAGTTCGGACAGGGAAGTCTGGGATGGCTACACCTTC
D: TRBD1
V: TRBV10-2
size: NA
J: TRBJ1-2

CDR3: CASSSSISEQYF
DNA: TGTGCCAGCAGCTCCAGTATCAGCGAGCAGTACTTC
D: NA
V: TRBV13
size: NA
J: TRBJ2-7

CDR3: CASNAAGGPYEQFF
DNA: TGTGCCAGCAATGCGGCGGGGGGGCCTTATGAGCAGTTCTTC
D: TRBD2
V: TRBV6-6
size: few
J: TRBJ2-1

CDR3: CAWSVGDEQFF
DNA: TGTGCCTGGAGTGTGGGCGATGAGCAGTTCTTC
D: NA
V: TRBV30
size: NA
J: TRBJ2-1

CDR3: CASSQDVASGETQYF
DNA: TGCGCCAGCAGCCAAGATGTCGCCTCCGGGGAGACCCAGTACTTC
D: NA
V: TRBV4-3
size: few
J: TRBJ2-5

CDR3: CASSVGWTGNYGYTF
DNA: TGTGCCAGCAGCGTAGGCTGGACAGGAAACTATGGCTACACCTTC
D: TRBD1
V: TRBV9
size: once
J: TRBJ1-2

CDR3: CASSKRTDVADEQFF
DNA: TGTGCCAGCAGCAAGCGAACAGACGTGGCCGATGAGCAGTTCTTC
D: NA
V: TRBV21-1
size: few
J: TRBJ2-1

CDR3: CASSEESYEQYF
DNA: TGTGCCAGCAGTGAAGAGTCCTACGAGCAGTACTTC
D: NA
V: TRBV2
size: NA
J: TRBJ2-7

CDR3: CASGPPEARRRGYTF
DNA: TGTGCTAGTGGCCCACCCGAAGCCCGGAGACGGGGCTACACCTTC
D: NA
V: TRBV12-5
size: once
J: TRBJ1-2

CDR3: CAVATSTEAFF
DNA: TGTGCCGTCGCGACCTCCACTGAAGCTTTCTTT
D: NA
V: TRBV30
size: NA
J: TRBJ1-1

CDR3: CSVYTGEGDTEAFF
DNA: TGCAGCGTTTACACAGGGGAAGGGGACACTGAAGCTTTCTTT
D: TRBD1
V: TRBV29-1
size: few
J: TRBJ1-1

CDR3: CSVDRGRGTEAFF
DNA: TGCAGCGTTGACAGGGGGAGAGGCACTGAAGCTTTCTTT
D: TRBD1
V: TRBV29-1
size: NA
J: TRBJ1-1

CDR3: CASGLPQHF
DNA: TGTGCCAGTGGGCTGCCCCAGCATTTT
D: NA
V: TRBV27
size: few
J: TRBJ1-5

CDR3: CSARGTGELFF
DNA: TGCAGCGCTCGAGGTACCGGGGAGCTGTTTTTT
D: NA
V: TRBV29-1
size: NA
J: TRBJ2-2

CDR3: CASSEGAQGYNSPLHF
DNA: TGTGCCAGCAGTGAAGGTGCGCAGGGCTATAATTCACCCCTCCACTTT
D: NA
V: TRBV25-1
size: NA
J: TRBJ1-6

CDR3: CASSQEPGQGFPLHF
DNA: TGCGCCAGCAGCCAAGAACCGGGACAGGGGTTCCCCCTCCACTTT
D: TRBD1
V: TRBV4-3
size: NA
J: TRBJ1-6

CDR3: CAAGLRNTEAFF
DNA: TGTGCCGCGGGACTTCGGAACACTGAAGCTTTCTTT
D: NA
V: TRBV28
size: NA
J: TRBJ1-1

CDR3: CAISVGRGTYEQYF
DNA: TGTGCCATCAGTGTAGGCAGGGGTACCTACGAGCAGTACTTC
D: NA
V: TRBV10-3
size: NA
J: TRBJ2-7

CDR3: CASSSGQGVWDEQYF
DNA: TGTGCCAGCAGCTCGGGACAGGGGGTCTGGGACGAGCAGTACTTC
D: TRBD1
V: TRBV7-9
size: many
J: TRBJ2-7

CDR3: CASSDRASGAAWTDTQYF
DNA: TGTGCCAGCAGTGATAGGGCTAGCGGGGCCGCATGGACAGATACGCAGTATTTT
D: TRBD2
V: TRBV2
size: NA
J: TRBJ2-3

CDR3: CSATEGEQFF
DNA: TGCAGTGCTACGGAGGGGGAGCAGTTCTTC
D: NA
V: TRBV20-1
size: NA
J: TRBJ2-1

CDR3: CASSYEGGADNEQFF
DNA: TGTGCCAGCAGTTACGAGGGGGGCGCCGACAATGAGCAGTTCTTC
D: NA
V: TRBV6-5
size: few
J: TRBJ2-1

CDR3: CSVGPGFGVEQYF
DNA: TGCAGCGTTGGGCCGGGTTTCGGCGTCGAGCAGTACTTC
D: NA
V: TRBV29-1
size: NA
J: TRBJ2-7

CDR3: CASSQDWGRYNEQFF
DNA: TGCGCCAGCAGCCAAGACTGGGGGAGATACAATGAGCAGTTCTTC
D: NA
V: TRBV4-3
size: NA
J: TRBJ2-1